A selection of T cell receptor beta chains follows, all from one sample in a study of blood T cell repertoires in COVID-19. Sequencing was performed with immunoSEQ multiplex PCR; in TCRdb, only in-frame clones are kept and a portion is missing. The table includes about 100,000 clones, 80% detected once. Specimen: peripheral blood. These TCRs come from a man between 65 and 80 years old with active or convalescent COVID-19. Each CDR3 is given with its conserved first and last residue. D genes are given only for firm matches. Size is stated for part of the rows, as once, few or many counts, or as a class when the clone is expanded.

j_call: TRBJ2-1; v_call: TRBV27; d_call: .; clone_size: once; cdr3_nt: TGTGCCAGCACTCTCCGTTGGGGGGTAAACAATGAGCAGTTCTTC; cdr3_aa: CASTLRWGVNNEQFF
j_call: TRBJ2-5; v_call: TRBV30; d_call: TRBD1; clone_size: .; cdr3_nt: TGTGCCTGGAGTGTACACAGGGGGCTCCGGGAGACCCAGTACTTC; cdr3_aa: CAWSVHRGLRETQYF
j_call: TRBJ2-7; v_call: TRBV4-1; d_call: .; clone_size: .; cdr3_nt: TGCGCCAGCAGTCCCGGGATTCAAACCTACGAGCAGTACTTC; cdr3_aa: CASSPGIQTYEQYF
j_call: TRBJ1-5; v_call: TRBV12-3/TRBV12-4; d_call: .; clone_size: .; cdr3_nt: TGTGCCAGCAGCCACAACAGGGTTCAGCCCCAGCATTTT; cdr3_aa: CASSHNRVQPQHF
j_call: TRBJ2-1; v_call: TRBV13; d_call: TRBD2; clone_size: few; cdr3_nt: TGTGCCAGTAACCTAGCGGGAGGTGGAAATGAGCAGTTCTTC; cdr3_aa: CASNLAGGGNEQFF
j_call: TRBJ2-1; v_call: TRBV2; d_call: .; clone_size: .; cdr3_nt: TGTGCCAGCACGAAGACAGTGACCTACAATGAGCAGTTCTTC; cdr3_aa: CASTKTVTYNEQFF
j_call: TRBJ2-1; v_call: TRBV12-3/TRBV12-4; d_call: .; clone_size: .; cdr3_nt: TGTGCCAGCAGTTTAAAACAGGACAGTGAGCAGTTCTTC; cdr3_aa: CASSLKQDSEQFF
j_call: TRBJ1-2; v_call: TRBV7-2; d_call: TRBD1; clone_size: .; cdr3_nt: TGTGCCAGCAGCTCCACCGGCGGACAGGGTTCCTATGGCTACACCTTC; cdr3_aa: CASSSTGGQGSYGYTF
j_call: TRBJ1-5; v_call: TRBV7-9; d_call: .; clone_size: .; cdr3_nt: TGTGCCAGCAGCTTAGGGCGGGGGGATCAGCCCCAGCATTTT; cdr3_aa: CASSLGRGDQPQHF
j_call: TRBJ2-7; v_call: TRBV12-3/TRBV12-4; d_call: .; clone_size: .; cdr3_nt: TGTGCCAGCAGTTTTCCTCCTCCCTACGAGCAGTACTTC; cdr3_aa: CASSFPPPYEQYF
j_call: TRBJ2-7; v_call: TRBV20-1; d_call: .; clone_size: .; cdr3_nt: TGCAGTGCTAGTTCCCGGGTCCGCGACGAGCAGTACTTC; cdr3_aa: CSASSRVRDEQYF
j_call: TRBJ2-5; v_call: TRBV5-1; d_call: TRBD1; clone_size: .; cdr3_nt: TGCGCCAGCAGCCCAGACAGGGGATCGGAGACCCAGTACTTC; cdr3_aa: CASSPDRGSETQYF
j_call: TRBJ1-4; v_call: TRBV29-1; d_call: TRBD1; clone_size: once; cdr3_nt: TGCAGCGTTCCTGGGACAGGGGCAACTAATGAAAAACTGTTTTTT; cdr3_aa: CSVPGTGATNEKLFF
j_call: TRBJ1-5; v_call: TRBV30; d_call: TRBD1; clone_size: .; cdr3_nt: TGTGCCTGGGGGACAGGGGTCAATCAGCCCCAGCATTTT; cdr3_aa: CAWGTGVNQPQHF
j_call: TRBJ1-1; v_call: TRBV29-1; d_call: .; clone_size: .; cdr3_nt: TGCAGCGTTCCGACAGGCGCAGAAGCTTTCTTT; cdr3_aa: CSVPTGAEAFF
j_call: TRBJ2-1; v_call: TRBV5-1; d_call: TRBD2; clone_size: .; cdr3_nt: TGCGCCAGCAGCTTAACCCTAGCGGGATCCTCCTTCCGGGGCAATGAGCAGTTCTTC; cdr3_aa: CASSLTLAGSSFRGNEQFF
j_call: TRBJ1-6; v_call: TRBV3-1/TRBV3-2; d_call: TRBD1; clone_size: few; cdr3_nt: TGTGCCAGCAGCCCTGGACAGGGCGATTCACCCCTCCACTTT; cdr3_aa: CASSPGQGDSPLHF
j_call: TRBJ1-3; v_call: TRBV9; d_call: TRBD1; clone_size: few; cdr3_nt: TGTGCCAGCAGCTCAGGACAGGTCTCTGGAAACACCATATATTTT; cdr3_aa: CASSSGQVSGNTIYF
j_call: TRBJ2-7; v_call: TRBV6-6; d_call: TRBD1; clone_size: .; cdr3_nt: TGTGCCAGCAGCCGACAGGGGATCTCCTACGAGCAGTACTTC; cdr3_aa: CASSRQGISYEQYF
j_call: TRBJ2-2; v_call: TRBV24-1; d_call: .; clone_size: .; cdr3_nt: TGTGCCACCTCTAGGGAAGGGGCCGGGGAGCTGTTTTTT; cdr3_aa: CATSREGAGELFF
j_call: TRBJ1-6; v_call: TRBV19; d_call: .; clone_size: .; cdr3_nt: TGTGCCAGTAGTACCACTCCTCCCTCAGAGGTGATTGGTTCACCCCTCCACTTT; cdr3_aa: CASSTTPPSEVIGSPLHF
j_call: TRBJ1-2; v_call: TRBV30; d_call: .; clone_size: once; cdr3_nt: TGTGCCTGGAGTGTGGCTGGGGCCGGCTACACCTTC; cdr3_aa: CAWSVAGAGYTF
j_call: TRBJ2-3; v_call: TRBV24-1; d_call: TRBD2; clone_size: .; cdr3_nt: TGTGCCACCAGTGATTTACTAGCGGGGGGACTCGGCACAGATACGCAGTATTTT; cdr3_aa: CATSDLLAGGLGTDTQYF
j_call: TRBJ2-7; v_call: TRBV18; d_call: TRBD1; clone_size: .; cdr3_nt: TGTGCCAGCTCACCAAGTCCGGGGACAGCGACCTACGAGCAGTACTTC; cdr3_aa: CASSPSPGTATYEQYF
j_call: TRBJ1-2; v_call: TRBV19; d_call: .; clone_size: .; cdr3_nt: TGTGCCAGTAGTGAAATAACAGGGAACTATGGCTACACCTTC; cdr3_aa: CASSEITGNYGYTF
j_call: TRBJ1-1; v_call: TRBV27; d_call: .; clone_size: .; cdr3_nt: TGTGCCAGCAGTATCGGGTTTGGTGAAGCTTTCTTT; cdr3_aa: CASSIGFGEAFF
j_call: TRBJ2-1; v_call: TRBV5-4; d_call: .; clone_size: .; cdr3_nt: TGTGCCAGCAGCTTGGATGGCAGCTACAATGAGCAGTTCTTC; cdr3_aa: CASSLDGSYNEQFF
j_call: TRBJ2-3; v_call: TRBV5-4; d_call: TRBD2; clone_size: .; cdr3_nt: TGTGCCAGCAGCTCGGGACTAGCGGGGGGAGACACAGATACGCAGTATTTT; cdr3_aa: CASSSGLAGGDTDTQYF
j_call: TRBJ1-6; v_call: TRBV3-1/TRBV3-2; d_call: .; clone_size: .; cdr3_nt: TGTGCCAGCAGCCCGGCGGGGGGCCTAGGTTCACCCCTCCACTTT; cdr3_aa: CASSPAGGLGSPLHF
j_call: TRBJ1-3; v_call: TRBV5-5; d_call: TRBD1; clone_size: .; cdr3_nt: TGTGCCAGCAGCCTGGACAGGGCTTTCTCTGGAAACACCATATATTTT; cdr3_aa: CASSLDRAFSGNTIYF
j_call: TRBJ2-7; v_call: TRBV4-1; d_call: .; clone_size: .; cdr3_nt: TGCGCCAGCAGCCAAGAAGCAGGGACCTACGAGCAGTACTTC; cdr3_aa: CASSQEAGTYEQYF
j_call: TRBJ2-7; v_call: TRBV7-9; d_call: TRBD2; clone_size: .; cdr3_nt: TGTGCCAGCAGCACGTCTAGCGGGAGGGGCGAGCAGTACTTC; cdr3_aa: CASSTSSGRGEQYF
j_call: TRBJ2-3; v_call: TRBV19; d_call: TRBD2; clone_size: .; cdr3_nt: TGTGCCAGTAGTATAACCGGGGGGGTCACAGATACGCAGTATTTT; cdr3_aa: CASSITGGVTDTQYF
j_call: TRBJ1-5; v_call: TRBV3-1/TRBV3-2; d_call: .; clone_size: .; cdr3_nt: TGTGCCAGCAGCCAAGACAGGTGGGGGGTACATCAGCCCCAGCATTTT; cdr3_aa: CASSQDRWGVHQPQHF
j_call: TRBJ2-2; v_call: TRBV30; d_call: .; clone_size: few; cdr3_nt: TGTGCCTGGAGGAGTAGCGGAAGGGACACCGGGGAGCTGTTTTTT; cdr3_aa: CAWRSSGRDTGELFF
j_call: TRBJ2-3; v_call: TRBV7-9; d_call: .; clone_size: .; cdr3_nt: TGTGCCAGCAGCTTACTGTCCGCGAGGAGAATGTTAGATACGCAGTATTTT; cdr3_aa: CASSLLSARRMLDTQYF
j_call: TRBJ2-2; v_call: TRBV5-4; d_call: .; clone_size: few; cdr3_nt: TGTGCCAGCAGTCGCGGACTCGCCAACGTCCCTGGGGAGCTGTTTTTT; cdr3_aa: CASSRGLANVPGELFF
j_call: TRBJ1-6; v_call: TRBV27; d_call: TRBD1; clone_size: .; cdr3_nt: TGTGCCAGCAGTTTAACAGGGGGCTTTAATTCACCCCTCCACTTT; cdr3_aa: CASSLTGGFNSPLHF
j_call: TRBJ2-5; v_call: TRBV11-1; d_call: .; clone_size: .; cdr3_nt: TGTGCCAGCAGCTTAATACATGCAGAGACCCAGTACTTC; cdr3_aa: CASSLIHAETQYF
j_call: TRBJ1-1; v_call: TRBV12-3/TRBV12-4; d_call: .; clone_size: .; cdr3_nt: TGTGCCAGCAGTGCTTCCAGGGGCACTGAAGCTTTCTTT; cdr3_aa: CASSASRGTEAFF
j_call: TRBJ2-3; v_call: TRBV7-2; d_call: .; clone_size: once; cdr3_nt: TGTGCCAGCAGCTTAGTGTCTGGCACAGATACGCAGTATTTT; cdr3_aa: CASSLVSGTDTQYF
j_call: TRBJ1-5; v_call: TRBV27; d_call: .; clone_size: .; cdr3_nt: TGTGCCAGCAGTGCAGGGATGGGTTTTGGCAATCAGCCCCAGCATTTT; cdr3_aa: CASSAGMGFGNQPQHF
j_call: TRBJ1-1; v_call: TRBV24-1; d_call: .; clone_size: .; cdr3_nt: TGTGCCGTCGGGAGTAGTCACACTGAAGCTTTCTTT; cdr3_aa: CAVGSSHTEAFF
j_call: TRBJ2-1; v_call: TRBV9; d_call: TRBD2; clone_size: few; cdr3_nt: TGTGCCAGCAGCGTAGCAGCGGGGGGGCTGGGTGAGCAGTTCTTC; cdr3_aa: CASSVAAGGLGEQFF
j_call: TRBJ1-1; v_call: TRBV7-9; d_call: .; clone_size: .; cdr3_nt: TGTGCCAGCGCAGACGGGCGGGGTGAAGCTTTCTTT; cdr3_aa: CASADGRGEAFF
j_call: TRBJ2-5; v_call: TRBV27; d_call: TRBD1; clone_size: once; cdr3_nt: TGTGCCAGCAGCCCGATATGGGACAGCGGTCGGGAGACCCAGTACTTC; cdr3_aa: CASSPIWDSGRETQYF
j_call: TRBJ2-7; v_call: TRBV9; d_call: TRBD2; clone_size: .; cdr3_nt: TGTGCCAGCGGCGAGGGCGGGAGTAAGCCCGAGCAGTACTTC; cdr3_aa: CASGEGGSKPEQYF
j_call: TRBJ2-3; v_call: TRBV5-1; d_call: .; clone_size: .; cdr3_nt: TGCGCCAGCAGCCCGGGTGGGGGCTCAGATACGCAGTATTTT; cdr3_aa: CASSPGGGSDTQYF
j_call: TRBJ2-3; v_call: TRBV12-3/TRBV12-4; d_call: .; clone_size: .; cdr3_nt: TGTGCCAGCGGCAAATTGGATACGCAGTATTTT; cdr3_aa: CASGKLDTQYF
j_call: TRBJ1-2; v_call: TRBV24-1; d_call: .; clone_size: .; cdr3_nt: TGTGCCACCAGTGGCGAATCACAGGGTGAGGGCTATGGCTACACCTTC; cdr3_aa: CATSGESQGEGYGYTF
j_call: TRBJ2-3; v_call: TRBV11-2; d_call: TRBD2; clone_size: .; cdr3_nt: TGTGCCAGCAGCTTACAGCGGGGGGGCCTCACAGATACGCAGTATTTT; cdr3_aa: CASSLQRGGLTDTQYF
j_call: TRBJ2-1; v_call: TRBV30; d_call: .; clone_size: many; cdr3_nt: TGTGCCTGGAGTGTACTAGGGTCGAGGGCTGAGCAGTTCTTC; cdr3_aa: CAWSVLGSRAEQFF
j_call: TRBJ2-7; v_call: TRBV30; d_call: .; clone_size: .; cdr3_nt: TGTGCCTGGACCACCGGGACAACAACCTACGAGCAGTACTTC; cdr3_aa: CAWTTGTTTYEQYF
j_call: TRBJ1-5; v_call: TRBV27; d_call: .; clone_size: .; cdr3_nt: TGTGCCAGCAGTCCATCTAGCGACCCTTTTGGCAATCAGCCCCAGCATTTT; cdr3_aa: CASSPSSDPFGNQPQHF